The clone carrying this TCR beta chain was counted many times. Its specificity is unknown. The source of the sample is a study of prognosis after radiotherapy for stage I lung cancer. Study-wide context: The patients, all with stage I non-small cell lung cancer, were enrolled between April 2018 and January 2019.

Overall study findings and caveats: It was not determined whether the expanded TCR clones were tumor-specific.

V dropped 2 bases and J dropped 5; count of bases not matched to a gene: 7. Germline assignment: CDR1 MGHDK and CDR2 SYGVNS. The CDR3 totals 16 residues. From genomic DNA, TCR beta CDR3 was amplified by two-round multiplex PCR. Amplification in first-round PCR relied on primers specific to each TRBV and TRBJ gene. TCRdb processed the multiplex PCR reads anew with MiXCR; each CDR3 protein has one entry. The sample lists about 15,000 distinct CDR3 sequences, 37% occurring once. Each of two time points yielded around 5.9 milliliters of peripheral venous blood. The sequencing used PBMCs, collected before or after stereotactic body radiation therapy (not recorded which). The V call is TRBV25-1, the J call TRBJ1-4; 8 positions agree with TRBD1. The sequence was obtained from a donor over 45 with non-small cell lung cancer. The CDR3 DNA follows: TGTGCCAGCAGTGAAAAGGTCGGGACAGGAAATGAAAAACTGTTTTTT. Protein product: CASSEKVGTGNEKLFF.